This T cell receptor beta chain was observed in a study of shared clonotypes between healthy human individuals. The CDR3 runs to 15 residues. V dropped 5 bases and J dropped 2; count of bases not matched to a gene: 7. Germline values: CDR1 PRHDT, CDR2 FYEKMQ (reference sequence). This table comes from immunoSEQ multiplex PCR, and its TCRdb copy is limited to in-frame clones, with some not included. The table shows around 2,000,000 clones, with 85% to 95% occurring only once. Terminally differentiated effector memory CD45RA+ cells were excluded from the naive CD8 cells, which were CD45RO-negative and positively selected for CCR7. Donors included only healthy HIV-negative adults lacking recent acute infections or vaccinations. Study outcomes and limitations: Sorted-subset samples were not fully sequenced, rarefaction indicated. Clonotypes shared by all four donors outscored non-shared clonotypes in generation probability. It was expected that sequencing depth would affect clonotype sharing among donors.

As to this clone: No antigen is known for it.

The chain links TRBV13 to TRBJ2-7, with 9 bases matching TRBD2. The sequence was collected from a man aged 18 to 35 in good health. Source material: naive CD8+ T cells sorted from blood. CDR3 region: CASSRLAGKAYEQYF. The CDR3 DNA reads TGTGCCAGCAGCCGTCTAGCGGGAAAAGCCTACGAGCAGTACTTC.